The present T cell receptor beta chain was sequenced within a study of cytomegalovirus exposure and HLA in healthy donors. Amplification used 60 Vbeta primers and 13 Jbeta primers. Assay: immunoSEQ multiplex PCR; the TCRdb copy retains only in-frame clones and omits some. Counted here are 180,000 or so clones, 75% to 90% occurring once; the ten biggest clones make up around 4.4%. Comments on this clone: The antigen is unknown.

Broader study findings: In most subjects, TCR beta sequences reportedly gave accurate predictions of HLA-A and HLA-B alleles.

The germline V gene has CDR1 MDHEN and CDR2 SYDVKM. The CDR3 is made up of 17 amino acids. V was pared by 2 bases and J by 5 bases, with 21 bases between. Specimen: PBMCs. The gene calls are TRBV28 and TRBJ1-2, with D possibly being TRBD1 (6 bases). This clonotype originated in a woman aged 45 to 65 in good health and CMV-seropositive. The CDR3 DNA is TGTGCCAGCAGTTTAACTTCGCGGGGGGCCGCGAAGTATGGCTACACCTTC. Protein product: CASSLTSRGAAKYGYTF.